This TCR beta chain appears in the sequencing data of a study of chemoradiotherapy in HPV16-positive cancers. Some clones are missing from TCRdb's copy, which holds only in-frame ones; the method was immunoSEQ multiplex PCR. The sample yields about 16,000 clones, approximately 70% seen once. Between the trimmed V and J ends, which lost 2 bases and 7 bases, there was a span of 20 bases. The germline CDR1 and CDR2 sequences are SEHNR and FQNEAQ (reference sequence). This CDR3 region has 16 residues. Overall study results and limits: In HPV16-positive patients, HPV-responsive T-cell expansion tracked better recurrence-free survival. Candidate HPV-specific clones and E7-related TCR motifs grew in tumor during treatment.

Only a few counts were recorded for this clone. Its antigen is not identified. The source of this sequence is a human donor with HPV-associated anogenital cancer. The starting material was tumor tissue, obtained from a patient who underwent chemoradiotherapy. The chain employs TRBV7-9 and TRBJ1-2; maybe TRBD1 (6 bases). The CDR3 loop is CASSLNPTGPSGGYTF. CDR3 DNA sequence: TGTGCCAGCAGCTTAAACCCCACAGGGCCCTCGGGTGGCTACACCTTC. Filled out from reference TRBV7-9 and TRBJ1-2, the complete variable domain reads DTGVSQNPRHKITKRGQNVTFRCDPISEHNRLYWYRQTLGQGPEFLTYFQNEAQLEKSRLLSDRFSAERPKGSFSTLEIQRTEQGDSAMYLCASSLNPTGPSGGYTFGSGTRLTVV.